These 25 T cell receptor beta chains were all obtained from the same sample, sequenced in a study of cytomegalovirus exposure and HLA in healthy donors. Some clones are missing from TCRdb's copy, which holds only in-frame ones; the method was immunoSEQ multiplex PCR. Found here are 90,000 to 100,000 clones, 87% of them singletons; the top ten hold around 6%. Sequenced sample: PBMCs. Receptor source: a man between 18 and 35 years old in good health and CMV-seropositive.

V and J are TRBV6-5 and TRBJ2-5; 11 bases match TRBD1. CDR3 size: 16 residues. Germline loops: CDR1 MNHEY, CDR2 SVGAGI. The V segment lost 0 bases and the J segment 6 bases; nucleotides outside the gene matches: 6. CDR3 region: CASSYSIRTGGKTQYF. CDR3 in DNA: TGTGCCAGCAGTTACTCGATTAGGACAGGGGGCAAGACCCAGTACTTC.

The chain carries TRBV5-4 and TRBJ2-6, with 7 bases aligning to TRBD1. Germline V gene data show CDR1 as SGHNT and CDR2 as YYREEE (reference sequence). The CDR3 length is 17 residues. Trimming took 0 bases from V and 3 from J; bases not matched to a gene: 6. CDR3 nucleotide sequence: TGTGCCAGCAGCTTGGGTGGGACAGTCAGTGGGGCCAACGTCCTGACTTTC. The encoded protein is CASSLGGTVSGANVLTF. The entire variable domain, with the rest obtained from reference TRBV5-4 and TRBJ2-6, is as follows: ETGVTQSPTHLIKTRGQQVTLRCSSQSGHNTVSWYQQALGQGPQFIFQYYREEENGRGNFPPRFSGLQFPNYSSELNVNALELDDSALYLCASSLGGTVSGANVLTFGAGSRLTVL.

The chain carries TRBV2 and TRBJ2-2; 7 bases fit TRBD1. The germline V gene encodes CDR1 SNHLY and CDR2 FYNNEI. CDR3 size: 14 residues. V shed 5 bases, J shed 6 bases, and the junction held 6 bases outside the gene matches. CDR3 coding DNA: TGTGCCAGCAGTACTACAGGGGTGGCCGGGGAGCTGTTTTTT. Translation: CASSTTGVAGELFF.

The chain couples TRBV13 to TRBJ1-4; 9 bases align to TRBD1. The CDR3 extends over 16 amino acids. Germline V gene lookup returns CDR1 PRHDT and CDR2 FYEKMQ (reference sequence). With V trimmed by 4 bases and J by 7 bases, 10 bases remained unmatched. This CDR3 is CASSWHKGTGSEKLFF. The CDR3 nucleotides are TGTGCCAGCAGCTGGCATAAAGGGACAGGGAGTGAAAAACTGTTTTTT.

J is TRBJ2-1 and V is TRBV9; TRBD2 agrees at 14 bases. CDR3 size: 19 residues. CDR1 is SGDLS and CDR2 is YYNGEE in the germline V gene. V dropped 4 bases and J dropped 4; count of bases not matched to a gene: 13. In DNA, the CDR3 is TGTGCCAGCAGCCCCTCCGGACTAGCGGGGGGTCGGGGTTACAATGAGCAGTTCTTC. Its protein product is CASSPSGLAGGRGYNEQFF.

The V gene is TRBV27, the J gene TRBJ2-5; 12 bases are a match to TRBD2. The CDR3 is 15 amino acids. Per the germline V gene, CDR1 is MNHEY and CDR2 is SMNVEV (reference sequence). The J segment lost 5 bases and the V segment lost 4 bases, leaving 5 bases of the junction unmatched. The CDR3 here is CASSSLGLAGETQYF. Here the CDR3 DNA reads TGTGCCAGCAGTTCACTCGGACTAGCGGGGGAGACCCAGTACTTC.

The sample holds a few counts of this clone. This CDR3 reads CARSFIGEKLFF. CDR3 nucleotide sequence: TGTGCCAGAAGCTTTATCGGGGAAAAACTGTTTTTT. The chain links TRBV5-3 to TRBJ1-4; D unresolved. TRBV5-3 is labeled an ORF, and its function is uncertain. The CDR3 contains 12 residues. V was clipped by 2 bases and J by 8 bases, with 7 bases between them.

This clone was counted once. The rearrangement links TRBV7-2 to TRBJ2-1, with 9 positions matching TRBD2. V trimming: 7 bases; J trimming: 5 bases; junction bases outside the gene matches: 9. From germline, CDR1 is SGHTA and CDR2 FQGNSA. The CDR3 extends over 15 amino acids. The CDR3 region is CASTVLAGHHNEQFF. DNA for the CDR3: TGTGCCAGCACCGTCCTAGCGGGACACCACAATGAGCAGTTCTTC.

This clone occurred a few times. The chain uses TRBV11-1 and TRBJ2-1; 10 nucleotides align to TRBD2. CDR3 size: 15 residues. V was pared by 7 bases and J by 6 bases, with 9 bases of the junction left unmatched. Germline V gene data show CDR1 as SGHAT and CDR2 as FQDESV (reference sequence). CDR3 nucleotides: TGTGCCAGCAACCAAGCGGGGGGGAACACCAATGAGCAGTTCTTC. Translated, it gives CASNQAGGNTNEQFF. The whole variable domain, remainder taken from reference TRBV11-1 and TRBJ2-1, is EAEVAQSPRYKITEKSQAVAFWCDPISGHATLYWYRQILGQGPELLVQFQDESVVDDSQLPKDRFSAERLKGVDSTLKIQPAELGDSAMYLCASNQAGGNTNEQFFGPGTRLTVL.

This clone was seen once. The chain links TRBV6-5 to TRBJ2-1, with 8 nucleotides matching TRBD1. The CDR3 totals 15 residues. Germline V lookup: CDR1 MNHEY, CDR2 SVGAGI. V trimming: 5 bases; J trimming: 0 bases; junction bases outside the gene matches: 3. CDR3 bases: TGTGCCAGCAGTAACGACAGGGGCTCCTACAATGAGCAGTTCTTC. Encoded protein: CASSNDRGSYNEQFF.

The chain carries TRBV5-8 and TRBJ1-4; no clear D. V was trimmed by 5 bases and J by 5 bases, leaving 16 bases between them. The CDR3 is 15 amino acids. Germline V CDR1 and CDR2: SGHTS, YDEGEE. The DNA of the CDR3 is TGTGCCAGCAGTGCTGCGACGGGAAGGAATGAAAAACTGTTTTTT. Protein sequence: CASSAATGRNEKLFF.

The J gene is TRBJ1-5, the V gene TRBV6-5, with 8 bases aligning to TRBD1. The trim removed 6 bases at V and 5 bases at J, leaving 6 bases unmatched. The CDR3 has 14 residues. The germline CDR1 and CDR2 sequences are MNHEY and SVGAGI. CDR3 DNA sequence: TGTGCCAGCAGAACAGGACAGGGCCATCAGCCCCAGCATTTT. It translates to CASRTGQGHQPQHF.

The gene calls are TRBV5-4 and TRBJ2-3; D not resolved. The CDR3 consists of 13 residues. CDR1 and CDR2 from the germline V gene are SGHNT and YYREEE (reference sequence). V was trimmed by 2 bases and J by 4 bases, leaving 8 bases between them. CDR3 sequence (DNA): TGTGCCAGCAGCTTTCTCAGTGCAGATACGCAGTATTTT. Translation: CASSFLSADTQYF.

This rearrangement joins TRBV7-2 to TRBJ2-7; weak D call: TRBD2 (6 bases). The CDR3 sequence is 15 residues long. The germline V and J ends were trimmed by 1 base and 5 bases, with 15 bases remaining between them. The germline CDR1 and CDR2 sequences are SGHTA and FQGNSA. The CDR3 DNA reads TGTGCCAGCAGCTTAGGTCTAGCGCTTGGAGACGAGCAGTACTTC. This gives the protein CASSLGLALGDEQYF. Supplemented by reference TRBV7-2 and TRBJ2-7, the full variable domain reads GAGVSQSPSNKVTEKGKDVELRCDPISGHTALYWYRQSLGQGLEFLIYFQGNSAPDKSGLPSDRFSAERTGGSVSTLTIQRTQQEDSAVYLCASSLGLALGDEQYFGPGTRLTVT.

This chain links TRBV15 with TRBJ2-1, with 9 positions matching TRBD2. This CDR3 is 18 amino acids long. The V gene's germline CDR1 is LNHNV and CDR2 YYDKDF (reference sequence). Unmatched junction bases numbered 13, after V lost 0 bases and J lost 7 bases. CDR3 protein: CATSRDRSARGGPNEQFF. DNA for the CDR3: TGTGCCACCAGCAGAGATCGGTCTGCGCGGGGGGGCCCTAATGAGCAGTTCTTC.

V and J are TRBV6-5 and TRBJ2-1; D call uncertain. The V end lost 7 bases, the J end lost 0 bases, and 7 bases lay between the germline ends. The germline V gene has CDR1 MNHEY and CDR2 SVGAGI. This CDR3 has 13 amino acids. The CDR3 sequence: CASTGSSYNEQFF. CDR3 nucleotides: TGTGCCAGCACAGGTAGCTCCTACAATGAGCAGTTCTTC.

CDR3 DNA sequence: TGCGCCAGCAGCCAGGACAGGGTAGAGACCCAGTACTTC. Protein product: CASSQDRVETQYF. The rearrangement links TRBV5-1 to TRBJ2-5; 8 bases map to TRBD1. Per the germline V gene, CDR1 is SGHRS and CDR2 is YFSETQ. The CDR3 has 13 residues. V lost 4 bases and J lost 4; bases outside the gene matches: 3.

The V gene is TRBV7-8, the J gene TRBJ1-6; TRBD1 might be the D (5 bases). The CDR3 totals 14 residues. Looked up from germline, CDR1 is SGHVS and CDR2 is FQNEAQ. Trimming cost V 6 bases and J 9 bases, with 15 bases left between them. DNA for the CDR3: TGTGCCAGCAGTCCCACAGGCGCAATTTCACCCCTCCACTTT. Its protein product is CASSPTGAISPLHF.

This chain links TRBV2 with TRBJ2-7; 11 nucleotides agree with TRBD1. Germline values: CDR1 SNHLY, CDR2 FYNNEI. The CDR3 is 14 residues long. J lost 2 bases, V lost 5 bases, and 2 bases had no gene match. In DNA, the CDR3 is TGTGCCAGCAGTCCGGGACAGGGGGCCTACGAGCAGTACTTC. Residues: CASSPGQGAYEQYF.

The J gene is TRBJ1-1, the V gene TRBV7-9, with D possibly TRBD1 on 6 matching bases. Trimming removed 8 bases at V and 2 bases at J, with 12 bases between. Germline V gene lookup returns CDR1 SEHNR and CDR2 FQNEAQ (reference sequence). The CDR3 extends over 13 amino acids. The CDR3 sequence is CASGGHVNTEAFF. The DNA of the CDR3 is TGTGCCAGCGGGGGACACGTTAACACTGAAGCTTTCTTT. The full variable domain, rest sourced from reference TRBV7-9 and TRBJ1-1, is DTGVSQNPRHKITKRGQNVTFRCDPISEHNRLYWYRQTLGQGPEFLTYFQNEAQLEKSRLLSDRFSAERPKGSFSTLEIQRTEQGDSAMYLCASGGHVNTEAFFGQGTRLTVV.

J is TRBJ2-1 and V is TRBV11-3, with 14 bases matching TRBD2. From germline, CDR1 is SGHNT and CDR2 YENEEA. After removal of 5 bases from V and 7 bases from J, the junction contained 7 bases not matched to a gene. The CDR3 consists of 16 residues. CDR3 nucleotide sequence: TGTGCCAGCAGCACGGGACTAGCGGGAGATAAAAATGAGCAGTTCTTC. It encodes CASSTGLAGDKNEQFF.

The genes are TRBV5-1 and TRBJ2-7; 9 bases match TRBD2. The germline V gene has CDR1 SGHRS and CDR2 YFSETQ. The CDR3 loop spans 16 amino acids. Trimming cost V 1 base and J 3 bases; bases outside gene matches: 8. This chain's CDR3 is CASSLYSSGEFYEQYF. In DNA, the CDR3 is TGCGCCAGCAGCTTGTATTCTAGCGGGGAATTCTACGAGCAGTACTTC.

This clone came up once. CDR3 bases: TGTGCCAGCAGTTTAAGGCGGGGGCCCCCCACAGATACGCAGTATTTT. Residues: CASSLRRGPPTDTQYF. This chain links TRBV27 with TRBJ2-3, with D maybe TRBD2 (7 bases). Germline lookup yields CDR1 MNHEY and CDR2 SMNVEV (reference sequence). V was clipped by 2 bases and J by 2 bases, with 14 bases between them. This CDR3 comprises 16 residues.

The chain employs TRBV5-4 and TRBJ2-2, with D possibly matching TRBD1 (5 bases). V was cut by 4 bases and J by 5 bases, with 9 bases left in between. Germline V CDR1 and CDR2: SGHNT, YYREEE (reference sequence). The CDR3 is 13 residues long. CDR3 DNA: TGTGCCAGCAGCACCGACAGTACCGGGGAGCTGTTTTTT. Protein product: CASSTDSTGELFF. The variable domain in full, completed from reference TRBV5-4 and TRBJ2-2, reads ETGVTQSPTHLIKTRGQQVTLRCSSQSGHNTVSWYQQALGQGPQFIFQYYREEENGRGNFPPRFSGLQFPNYSSELNVNALELDDSALYLCASSTDSTGELFFGEGSRLTVL.

The J gene is TRBJ2-7, the V gene TRBV5-1; 8 bases are shared with TRBD2. This CDR3 region has 17 residues. Unmatched junction bases numbered 15, after V lost 3 bases and J lost 4 bases. Germline V gene lookup returns CDR1 SGHRS and CDR2 YFSETQ. DNA of the CDR3: TGCGCCAGCAGCTCCAAAAATAAAATTAGCGGGGCTTACGAGCAGTACTTC. This codes for CASSSKNKISGAYEQYF.